The rows below give T cell receptor beta chains drawn from one sample of a study of regulatory T cells in long-lasting Graves disease. TCRdb analysed the multiplex PCR reads with MiXCR anew, one entry per CDR3 protein. Counted here are about 460,000 distinct CDR3 sequences, approximately 23% occurring once; the ten biggest clones make up over 10%. Specimen: peripheral blood mononuclear cells (PBMCs), collected when the disease was refractory, from a patient treated with antithyroid drugs. Source of these receptors: a female donor with Graves disease. The CDR3 runs from the conserved cysteine through the conserved F or W. A D gene is named only where the DNA matches it firmly. Rows may omit the clone size; those that give it use once, few, many or a size class.

CDR3 DNA,CDR3 protein,J gene,V gene,D gene,clone size
TGCGCCAGCACCCTAAGGGCGCCAGCTAACACTGAAGCTTTCTTT,CASTLRAPANTEAFF,TRBJ1-1,TRBV4-3,.,.
TGTGCCAGCACTACGACTTCATCTGGGGCCAACGTCCTGACTTTC,CASTTTSSGANVLTF,TRBJ2-6,TRBV25-1,.,few
TGTGCCAGCAGCTTATTGGACAGTCAACCCCAACTCCACTTT,CASSLLDSQPQLHF,TRBJ1-6,TRBV3-1,.,many
TGCAGCGTCCTAGGGGGGGACAGGGGGCGAATGTATGAGCAGTACTTC,CSVLGGDRGRMYEQYF,TRBJ2-7,TRBV29-1,TRBD1,few
TGCAGTGGGAGGGGGCAGGGCTACGAGCAGTACTTC,CSGRGQGYEQYF,TRBJ2-7,TRBV20-1,.,.
TGTGCCAGCAGTTACGAGGGGACTAGCGGGAGCGACACCGGGGAGCTGTTTTTT,CASSYEGTSGSDTGELFF,TRBJ2-2,TRBV6-2/TRBV6-3,TRBD2,few
TGTGCCAGCAGGCCGACAGGGGGTGAGGAAAAACTGTTTTTT,CASRPTGGEEKLFF,TRBJ1-4,TRBV28,TRBD1,many
TGTGCCAGTAGCCCCATAACAGGGTTGGGCGATGAGCAGTTCTTC,CASSPITGLGDEQFF,TRBJ2-1,TRBV19,.,.
TGTGCCACCTTGACAGGGCGTTGGCGTGAAAAACTGTTTTTT,CATLTGRWREKLFF,TRBJ1-4,TRBV28,TRBD1,many
TGTGCCAGCAGCTCCTGGGGGATGCCACTTGACTACGAGCAGTACTTC,CASSSWGMPLDYEQYF,TRBJ2-7,TRBV7-2,.,many
TGTGCCAGCAACCCACCGGGAGACTACGAGCAGTACTTC,CASNPPGDYEQYF,TRBJ2-7,TRBV6-1,.,few
TGTGCCAGCAGTGTCCAGGGGACGCAAGGCGGCAACACCTTC,CASSVQGTQGGNTF,TRBJ1-2,TRBV2,.,.
TGTGCCAGCAGCCTAGACAACGTTAAGTACGAGCAGTACTTC,CASSLDNVKYEQYF,TRBJ2-7,TRBV12-3/TRBV12-4,.,many
TGTGCCAGCCCTCCGGGACAGGGAAACACTGAAGCTTTCTTT,CASPPGQGNTEAFF,TRBJ1-1,TRBV7-9,TRBD1,.
TGTGCCAGTAGTACGGGGGCTGGCACTGAAGCTTTCTTT,CASSTGAGTEAFF,TRBJ1-1,TRBV19,.,few
TGCAGCGTTGTGAGTGATACGCAGTATTTT,CSVVSDTQYF,TRBJ2-3,TRBV29-1,.,few
TGTGCCAGCAGCAAAACAGGGGGCGGGAACATTCAGTACTTC,CASSKTGGGNIQYF,TRBJ2-4,TRBV7-2,TRBD1,.
TGTGCCATCCTCCCAGGGGGTTCCTACAATGAGCAGTTCTTC,CAILPGGSYNEQFF,TRBJ2-1,TRBV2,TRBD1,.
TGCGCCAGCAGCCAAGCCGTTCAGGGCTACGAGCAGTACTTC,CASSQAVQGYEQYF,TRBJ2-7,TRBV4-3,.,.
TGCAGTACCCGGGGACAGCTAGATCAGCCCCAGCATTTT,CSTRGQLDQPQHF,TRBJ1-5,TRBV20-1,TRBD1,.
TGTGCCAGCACGTTGCCGACTAGTAGGTCCGAGCAGTACTTC,CASTLPTSRSEQYF,TRBJ2-7,TRBV28,.,many
TGTGCCAGCACCGGACAAGACTCTGGAAACACCATATATTTT,CASTGQDSGNTIYF,TRBJ1-3,TRBV27,.,.
TGTGCCAGCAGCCCCGCCACCGGGACCCAGTACTTC,CASSPATGTQYF,TRBJ2-5,TRBV7-2,.,.
TGTGCCAGCAGTCACAGGGGCTCCAGCAATCAGCCCCAGCATTTT,CASSHRGSSNQPQHF,TRBJ1-5,TRBV6-1,TRBD1,.
TGTGCCAGCTCCCACGGGGGTCTGGTTCAGCCCCAGCATTTT,CASSHGGLVQPQHF,TRBJ1-5,TRBV27,.,few
TGTGCCAGCAACTCGGGACAGGGGGCCGAATTGAGCGAGCAGTACTTC,CASNSGQGAELSEQYF,TRBJ2-7,TRBV6-1,TRBD1,many
TGCAGCGTTGAGGGACAGGAGGGACAGCCCCAGCATTTT,CSVEGQEGQPQHF,TRBJ1-5,TRBV29-1,TRBD1,.
TGTGCCAGCACCCTAGGTACAGGGGGTCAAGATACGCAGTATTTT,CASTLGTGGQDTQYF,TRBJ2-3,TRBV27,TRBD1,many
TGTGCCATCAGTGATGGGCCCGGTCGGGAGCCCCAGCATTTT,CAISDGPGREPQHF,TRBJ1-5,TRBV10-3,.,.
TGTGCCAGCAGCCAGCCGCCGGTAGATACGCAGTATTTT,CASSQPPVDTQYF,TRBJ2-3,TRBV11-1,.,.
TGCAGCGTTGAAGAGGATGGGGGGCGGAAACTGTTTTTT,CSVEEDGGRKLFF,TRBJ1-4,TRBV29-1,.,.
TGTGCCAGCAGCTCCGACAGACGCAGTGGGGAGCTGTTTTTT,CASSSDRRSGELFF,TRBJ2-2,TRBV7-8,.,many
TGTGCCACCAGTAGGGGACTCTCCTACAATGAGCAGTTCTTC,CATSRGLSYNEQFF,TRBJ2-1,TRBV24-1,.,.
TGTGCCAGCAGTGAAACCTCCTACGAGCAGTACTTC,CASSETSYEQYF,TRBJ2-7,TRBV2,.,many
TGTGCCAGCAGCTTTGGGCAGGGGGCTAGGGAGCAGTACTTC,CASSFGQGAREQYF,TRBJ2-7,TRBV5-4,TRBD1,.
TGCGCCAGCAGCTTGCGGGGCGCGGGCAATCAGCCCCAGCATTTT,CASSLRGAGNQPQHF,TRBJ1-5,TRBV5-1,.,.
TGTGCCAGCAGCTCGCAGGGGGAGGGGGGCTACACCTTC,CASSSQGEGGYTF,TRBJ1-2,TRBV7-3,TRBD1,.
TGTGCCAGCCACAACGACAGGGGGAGCAATCAGCCCCAGCATTTT,CASHNDRGSNQPQHF,TRBJ1-5,TRBV19,TRBD1,.
TGTGCCATCACTCCCGGCCGGGGAGTGAACCAAGAGACCCAGTACTTC,CAITPGRGVNQETQYF,TRBJ2-5,TRBV10-3,.,.
TGTGCCAGCAGGGGGACCGTTGGTAACACCATATATTTT,CASRGTVGNTIYF,TRBJ1-3,TRBV12-3/TRBV12-4,.,many
TGTGCCAGCAGTTTGGGACCCGAGATCTATGGCTACACCTTC,CASSLGPEIYGYTF,TRBJ1-2,TRBV28,.,few
TGTGCCAGTAGTAGTTTCGGGACCCAAGAGACCCAGTACTTC,CASSSFGTQETQYF,TRBJ2-5,TRBV19,.,.
TGTGCCAGCAGTCAGGGGGACACCGCCGACGGGGAGCTGTTTTTT,CASSQGDTADGELFF,TRBJ2-2,TRBV7-9,TRBD1,.
TGCAGTGCTAGAGTTCCGGGACTAGCGGGGGAGACCCAGTACTTC,CSARVPGLAGETQYF,TRBJ2-5,TRBV20-1,TRBD2,many
TGTGCCAGCCTTTGGGGGAAGGATTCGGATGGCTACACCTTC,CASLWGKDSDGYTF,TRBJ1-2,TRBV28,.,many
TGTGCCAGCACAAGGACAGGGGTGAGTAGTCAGCCCCAGCATTTT,CASTRTGVSSQPQHF,TRBJ1-5,TRBV28,TRBD1,many
TGTGCCAGCAGGACGGGACTCCTCAATGAGCAGTTCTTC,CASRTGLLNEQFF,TRBJ2-1,TRBV27,.,.
TGTGCCTGGAGGAGCTACAATGAGCAGTTCTTC,CAWRSYNEQFF,TRBJ2-1,TRBV30,.,.
TGTGCCAGCAGTGTTGGAGGTCTGGAAGCTTTCTTT,CASSVGGLEAFF,TRBJ1-1,TRBV6-1,.,many
TGTGCCAGCAGCCAATACCGGACAGCGGGGAGAGAGACCCAGTACTTC,CASSQYRTAGRETQYF,TRBJ2-5,TRBV28,.,.
TGTGCCAGCAGTTCAACACCGGGACAGGGATCCACTGAAGCTTTCTTT,CASSSTPGQGSTEAFF,TRBJ1-1,TRBV2,TRBD1,.
TGTGCCAGCAGTTCTTTAGCCAGTAGGGACAATGAGCAGTTCTTC,CASSSLASRDNEQFF,TRBJ2-1,TRBV28,.,.
TGTGCCAGCAGCTCCCTCGCTCGCGAAATGAACACTGAAGCTTTCTTT,CASSSLAREMNTEAFF,TRBJ1-1,TRBV7-2,.,.
TGTGCCAGCAGTCGAAGAGCTAGCGGGAGAGGCGGGGCCAACGTCCTGACTTTC,CASSRRASGRGGANVLTF,TRBJ2-6,TRBV12-3/TRBV12-4,TRBD2,.